Below, 6 T cell receptor beta chains from the same sample are listed, as sequenced in a study of untreated major depressive disorder. Produced via immunoSEQ multiplex PCR; TCRdb's table is partial and in-frame only. Of some 20,000 clones detected, around 87% appear once; the ten largest clones hold around 4.9%. Sequenced sample: CD4+ T cells from PBMCs. The receptors were sampled from a woman aged 30 to 39 in good health.

The chain uses TRBV6-1 and TRBJ1-5; TRBD1 matches 8 bases. The V gene's germline CDR1 is MNHNS and CDR2 SASEGT. V lost 2 bases to trimming and J lost 9 bases; unmatched junction nucleotides: 9. This CDR3 contains 15 residues. CDR3 nucleotide sequence: TGTGCCAGCAGTGAACCAGGGGGCACGGTTGCGCCCCAGCATTTT. It yields the protein CASSEPGGTVAPQHF.

CDR3 amino acids: CASSLGAPGQGAMEQYF. CDR3 sequence (DNA): TGTGCCAGCAGCTTGGGGGCCCCGGGACAGGGTGCTATGGAGCAGTACTTC. V gene TRBV5-4 combines with J gene TRBJ2-7; 9 nucleotides line up with TRBD1. With 0 bases clipped from V and 7 bases from J, the junction kept 14 bases outside the gene matches. Germline V gene lookup returns CDR1 SGHNT and CDR2 YYREEE (reference sequence). The CDR3 length is 17 residues.

This chain uses TRBV20-1 with TRBJ2-1; no clear D. Trimming left V 4 bases short and J 3 bases short, with 4 bases between. This CDR3 region has 11 residues. Germline V CDR1 and CDR2: DFQATT, SNEGSKA (reference sequence). The CDR3 sequence: CSANFYNEQFF. Written as DNA, the CDR3 is TGCAGTGCTAACTTCTACAATGAGCAGTTCTTC.

V gene TRBV6-5 combines with J gene TRBJ1-2; a weak D match, TRBD1 (6 bases). This CDR3 is 14 amino acids long. The germline V and J ends were trimmed by 6 bases and 0 bases, with 11 bases remaining between them. The germline V gene encodes CDR1 MNHEY and CDR2 SVGAGI. CDR3 region: CASRDGQSNYGYTF. CDR3 nucleotides: TGTGCCAGCAGAGACGGACAGTCTAACTATGGCTACACCTTC.

V and J are TRBV6-6 and TRBJ1-2; a weak D match, TRBD1 (6 bases). Germline lookup yields CDR1 MNHNY and CDR2 SVGAGI (reference sequence). The CDR3 runs to 13 residues. Trimming left V 0 bases short and J 8 bases short, with 10 bases between. The CDR3 loop reads CASSYSQGWGYTF. Here the CDR3 DNA reads TGTGCCAGCAGTTACTCACAGGGATGGGGCTACACCTTC.

This chain links TRBV14 with TRBJ2-7; TRBD2 agrees at 10 bases. In germline, CDR1 is SGHDN, CDR2 FVKESK. The J segment lost 9 bases and the V segment lost 2 bases, leaving 10 bases of the junction unmatched. The CDR3 length is 15 residues. The DNA of the CDR3 is TGTGCCAGCAGCCAACTTAGCACTAGCGGGGTCGGGCAGTACTTC. Protein sequence: CASSQLSTSGVGQYF. Full variable domain (remainder filled in from reference TRBV14 and TRBJ2-7): EAGVTQFPSHSVIEKGQTVTLRCDPISGHDNLYWYRRVMGKEIKFLLHFVKESKQDESGMPNNRFLAERTGGTYSTLKVQPAELEDSGVYFCASSQLSTSGVGQYFGPGTRLTVT.